The next 22 T cell receptor beta chains were all read from a single sample in a study of T cell changes during pregnancy in multiple sclerosis (dated by TCRdb to between 2017 and 2020). The method behind the library was the immunoSEQ multiplex PCR assay. Sourced from immuneACCESS, this table was stored by TCRdb with only in-frame sequences that have V and J called. A share of the clones is absent; for the studies checked, an unresolved V gene accounts for under half, and the remainder has no known explanation. For this sample there are some 45,000 clones; just under 95% appear just once. The leading ten clones occupy approximately 5.6% of the sample. This material consisted of CD8+ T cells from peripheral blood mononuclear cells, taken in the first trimester of pregnancy. The receptors shown here come from a female donor with multiple sclerosis, enrolled in a pregnancy study.

This clone has only one observation. This chain links TRBV27 with TRBJ2-1, with TRBD2 matching 7 bases. The germline CDR1 and CDR2 sequences are MNHEY and SMNVEV (reference sequence). The J segment lost 7 bases and the V segment lost 3 bases, leaving 3 bases of the junction unmatched. The CDR3 extends over 13 amino acids. The CDR3 DNA reads as TGTGCCAGCAGTTTCGCGGGAGCGAATGAGCAGTTCTTC. Its protein product is CASSFAGANEQFF.

This clone has just one count. V usage is TRBV2 and J usage is TRBJ2-3, with TRBD1 matching over 7 bases. The V segment lost 4 bases and the J segment 6 bases; nucleotides outside the gene matches: 19. The CDR3 has 18 amino acids. Looked up from germline, CDR1 is SNHLY and CDR2 is FYNNEI. The CDR3, as DNA: TGTGCCAGCAGTGCAGGTATAGGGGGCTCAGGTCATATCGATACGCAGTATTTT. Translated, it gives CASSAGIGGSGHIDTQYF.

The V and J genes are TRBV15 and TRBJ2-7; 14 bases map to TRBD2. There are 15 residues in the CDR3. Germline V gene sequence: CDR1 LNHNV, CDR2 YYDKDF (reference sequence). Germline trimming cut 4 bases from V and 6 bases from J; bases unmatched to any gene: 5. DNA of the CDR3: TGTGCCACCAGCACCTCCGGGACTAGCGGGAGCGAGCAGTACTTC. Its translation: CATSTSGTSGSEQYF. Based on the CDR3 plus reference TRBV15 and TRBJ2-7, the full variable domain is DAMVIQNPRYQVTQFGKPVTLSCSQTLNHNVMYWYQQKSSQAPKLLFHYYDKDFNNEADTPDNFQSRRPNTSFCFLDIRSPGLGDTAMYLCATSTSGTSGSEQYFGPGTRLTVT.

The chain employs TRBV9 and TRBJ1-1; 7 bases fit TRBD1. There are 11 residues in the CDR3. J lost 8 bases, V lost 3 bases, and 1 base had no gene match. Looked up from germline, CDR1 is SGDLS and CDR2 is YYNGEE. The CDR3 nucleotides are TGTGCCAGCAGCGGGGGACAGGAAGCTTTCTTT. Protein product: CASSGGQEAFF.

V gene TRBV7-8 combines with J gene TRBJ2-2, with 7 nucleotides matching TRBD2. The CDR3 loop spans 15 amino acids. Looked up from germline, CDR1 is SGHVS and CDR2 is FQNEAQ. V was pared by 4 bases and J by 5 bases, with 7 bases of the junction left unmatched. CDR3 loop: CASSSPRRGTGELFF. DNA of the CDR3: TGTGCCAGCAGCTCGCCGCGGCGGGGGACCGGGGAGCTGTTTTTT.

With regard to this clone: Other DNA sequences of this sample code for an identical CDR3. This chain connects TRBV27 to TRBJ1-1, with 9 bases fitting TRBD1. The CDR3 consists of 15 residues. After removal of 3 bases from V and 0 bases from J, the junction contained 2 bases not matched to a gene. Germline-derived CDR1 and CDR2 are MNHEY and SMNVEV (reference sequence). CDR3 DNA: TGTGCCAGCAGTTTGGGACAGGGTCTGAACACTGAAGCTTTCTTT. It specifies CASSLGQGLNTEAFF.

V and J are TRBV10-2 and TRBJ2-2, with D hard to call. The CDR3 runs to 11 residues. Trimming pared 7 bases from V and 5 bases from J, leaving 5 bases between. Germline CDR1 is WSHSY and CDR2 is SAAADI. CDR3 in amino acids: CASTKTGELFF. CDR3 in DNA: TGCGCCAGCACAAAAACCGGGGAGCTGTTTTTT.

V gene TRBV27 combines with J gene TRBJ1-2, with TRBD1 matching 12 bases. Losses at the gene ends were 7 bases for V and 6 bases for J; bases not matched to a gene: 6. The CDR3 is made up of 14 amino acids. Germline CDR1 reads MNHEY; CDR2 reads SMNVEV (reference sequence). CDR3 in DNA: TGTGCCAGCAAGCCGGGACAGGGGGCCGATGGCTACACCTTC. Translation gives CASKPGQGADGYTF.

Here the CDR3 reads CASSIRSNEQFF. In DNA, the CDR3 is TGTGCCAGTAGTATCCGTAGCAATGAGCAGTTCTTC. This chain joins TRBV19 and TRBJ2-1, with D unclear. The germline V and J ends were trimmed by 3 bases and 6 bases, with 6 bases remaining between them. Germline V gene lookup returns CDR1 LNHDA and CDR2 SQIVND (reference sequence). The CDR3 runs to 12 residues. Full variable domain (remainder filled in from reference TRBV19 and TRBJ2-1): DGGITQSPKYLFRKEGQNVTLSCEQNLNHDAMYWYRQDPGQGLRLIYYSQIVNDFQKGDIAEGYSVSREKKESFPLTVTSAQKNPTAFYLCASSIRSNEQFFGPGTRLTVL.

The CDR3 nucleotides are TGTGCCAGCAGCTTGGGTCCGGGCTCCTACGAGCAGTACTTC. It codes for CASSLGPGSYEQYF. The V gene is TRBV13, the J gene TRBJ2-7, with D uncertain. The CDR3 has 14 amino acids. V was cut by 3 bases and J by 0 bases, with 9 bases left in between. Germline loops: CDR1 PRHDT, CDR2 FYEKMQ (reference sequence).

The DNA of the CDR3 is TGTGCCAGCAGCGTAGCGGGGGGAGCGACCTACGAGCAGTACTTC. Its translation: CASSVAGGATYEQYF. The chain couples TRBV9 to TRBJ2-7; 7 positions agree with TRBD2. The CDR3 consists of 15 residues. V trimming: 0 bases; J trimming: 2 bases; junction bases outside the gene matches: 5. Per the germline V gene, CDR1 is SGDLS and CDR2 is YYNGEE.

The chain combines TRBV19 with TRBJ2-7; TRBD1 aligns across 7 bases. The CDR3 has 14 residues. J lost 0 bases, V lost 3 bases, and 2 bases had no gene match. CDR1 is LNHDA and CDR2 is SQIVND in the germline V gene (reference sequence). CDR3 bases: TGTGCCAGTAGTATTTGGGACAGCTCCTACGAGCAGTACTTC. Residues: CASSIWDSSYEQYF.

In its sample, this clone was seen once. The chain uses TRBV9 and TRBJ2-7; 13 bases are shared with TRBD2. The CDR3 spans 17 residues. Germline assignment: CDR1 SGDLS and CDR2 YYNGEE. The J segment lost 1 base and the V segment lost 10 bases, leaving 14 bases of the junction unmatched. Written as DNA, the CDR3 is TGTGCCGCATTTTGGGGTGGACTAGCGGGAGAATCCTACGAGCAGTACTTC. Its translation: CAAFWGGLAGESYEQYF.

This clone was seen just once. CDR3 DNA: TGTGCCACCAGCAGTGGGGCAGGGGGCGCGTACGAGCAGTACTTC. Protein sequence: CATSSGAGGAYEQYF. The chain recombines TRBV15 with TRBJ2-7; TRBD1 agrees at 8 bases. Trimming removed 3 bases from V and 4 bases from J; junction bases left unmatched: 8. The length of the CDR3 is 15 residues. The germline V gene has CDR1 LNHNV and CDR2 YYDKDF (reference sequence).

This chain connects TRBV5-8 to TRBJ2-7; TRBD1 matches 11 bases. This CDR3 has 14 amino acids. With V trimmed by 6 bases and J by 3 bases, 5 bases remained unmatched. CDR1 and CDR2 from the germline V gene are SGHTS and YDEGEE. CDR3 protein: CASILDRGLYEQYF. The CDR3 DNA reads TGTGCCAGCATTCTGGACAGGGGGCTCTACGAGCAGTACTTC.

The rearrangement links TRBV2 to TRBJ2-3, with a weak D call TRBD2 (6 bases). Trimming cost V 8 bases and J 6 bases, with 12 bases left between them. The CDR3 consists of 12 residues. Germline loops: CDR1 SNHLY, CDR2 FYNNEI. The CDR3 region has the DNA TGTGCCAGCCCCGGCGGGGTGGATACGCAGTATTTT. Protein sequence: CASPGGVDTQYF.

This clone was counted only a few times. The chain recombines TRBV7-6 with TRBJ2-3, with 10 bases identical to TRBD2. The V segment lost 2 bases and the J segment 3 bases; nucleotides outside the gene matches: 5. The CDR3 has 16 residues. Looked up from germline, CDR1 is SGHVS and CDR2 is FNYEAQ. CDR3 bases: TGTGCCAGCAGCTTATCTAGCGGGAGTTGGACAGATACGCAGTATTTT. This gives the protein CASSLSSGSWTDTQYF.

The chain recombines TRBV21-1 with TRBJ1-5; TRBD1 is taken as the D call from the table, unchecked against the DNA. TRBV21-1 is listed as a pseudogene. The CDR3 loop spans 14 amino acids. The CDR3 protein is CASSKEDRFQPQHF. The CDR3, as DNA: TGTGCCAGCAGCAAAGAGGACAGGTTCCAGCCCCAGCATTTT.

This sequence joins TRBV18 and TRBJ2-1; the match to TRBD1 covers 9 bases. The CDR3 spans 16 residues. Germline CDR1 reads KGHSH; CDR2 reads LQKENI. With 4 bases clipped from V and 7 bases from J, the junction kept 11 bases outside the gene matches. CDR3 coding DNA: TGTGCCAGCTCACATCCGCCTGGGACAGGGAAAAATGAGCAGTTCTTC. It is translated as CASSHPPGTGKNEQFF.

This chain connects TRBV18 to TRBJ2-1; weak D call: TRBD2 (6 bases). There are 15 residues in the CDR3. V gave up 4 bases and J gave up 10 bases, with 20 bases separating them. The germline gives CDR1 KGHSH, CDR2 LQKENI. The CDR3 DNA sequence: TGTGCCAGCTCACTCCCCGGGAGAGGGGTATCCGAGCAGTTCTTC. It encodes CASSLPGRGVSEQFF.

V is TRBV11-3 and J is TRBJ2-3; 8 bases agree with TRBD2. The CDR3 is 16 residues long. V was clipped by 0 bases and J by 4 bases; unmatched bases: 6. CDR1 and CDR2 from the germline V gene are SGHNT and YENEEA. DNA for the CDR3: TGTGCCAGCAGCTTAGATGTCAGCGGGAGAGCAGATACGCAGTATTTT. This gives the protein CASSLDVSGRADTQYF.

The chain uses TRBV19 and TRBJ2-7; 10 nucleotides align to TRBD2. J lost 3 bases, V lost 2 bases, and 7 bases had no gene match. CDR3 length: 16 residues. CDR1 LNHDA and CDR2 SQIVND come from the germline V gene (reference sequence). Written as DNA, the CDR3 is TGTGCCAGTAGTATAATTCCTAGCGGGAGTGTCTACGAGCAGTACTTC. Translating it yields CASSIIPSGSVYEQYF.